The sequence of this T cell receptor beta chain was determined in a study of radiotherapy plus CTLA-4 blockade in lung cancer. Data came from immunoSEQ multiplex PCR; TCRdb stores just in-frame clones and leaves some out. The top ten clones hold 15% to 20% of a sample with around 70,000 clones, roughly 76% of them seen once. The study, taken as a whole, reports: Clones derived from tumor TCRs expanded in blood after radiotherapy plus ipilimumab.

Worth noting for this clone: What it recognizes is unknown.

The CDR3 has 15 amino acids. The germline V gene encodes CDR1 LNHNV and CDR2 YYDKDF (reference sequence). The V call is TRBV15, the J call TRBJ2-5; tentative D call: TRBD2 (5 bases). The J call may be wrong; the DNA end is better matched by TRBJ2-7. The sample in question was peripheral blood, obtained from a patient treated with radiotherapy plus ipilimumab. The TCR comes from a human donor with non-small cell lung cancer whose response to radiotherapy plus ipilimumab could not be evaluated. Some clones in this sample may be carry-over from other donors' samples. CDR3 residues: CATSRGREARHEQYF. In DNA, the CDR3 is TGTGCCACCAGCAGAGGTCGGGAAGCTCGGCACGAGCAGTACTTC.